This T cell receptor (beta chain) is drawn from a study of Ad26.COV2.S vaccination and SARS-CoV-2 variants. Treatment given: 15 to 20 received Ad26.COV2.S at low or high dose, single or two shots; five or six received placebo; per-sample allocation not given. Sampling took place 63 days after the first vaccine or placebo injection. Sequenced by immunoSEQ multiplex PCR; TCRdb stores in-frame clones only, minus some. The table shows 380,000 or so clones, with about 80% occurring only once. The CDR3 runs to 15 residues. In germline, CDR1 is SGHDT, CDR2 YYEEEE. J was trimmed by 4 bases and V by 2 bases; bases with no gene match: 6.

The sequences come from peripheral blood, collected in a trial of Ad26.COV2.S vaccine versus placebo. The TCR comes from a person between 18 and 65 years old who received the Ad26.COV2.S COVID-19 vaccine or a placebo. J is TRBJ2-5 and V is TRBV5-6; 9 positions agree with TRBD2. This CDR3 reads CASSFSGTSTETQYF. The CDR3 DNA reads TGTGCCAGCAGCTTTTCCGGGACTAGCACAGAGACCCAGTACTTC.